One sample yielded the 30 T cell receptor beta chains listed below, sequenced in a study of T cells in Graves' hyperthyroidism and ophthalmopathy. RNA transcripts provided the source from which TCR beta CDR3 regions were amplified. First-round RT-PCR with HTBI primers amplified the TCR CDR3 region. TCRdb reanalysed the multiplex PCR reads using MiXCR and keeps one entry per CDR3 protein. The sample lists fewer than 550,000 distinct CDR3 sequences, 15% to 19% seen once, with about 7.7% in the top ten. Sequencing used blood. Source of these receptors: a woman under 30 with Graves' hyperthyroidism.

This clonotype was detected ten times or more. V is TRBV9 and J is TRBJ2-1; 7 bases align to TRBD2. The junction had 3 bases not matched to a gene; V was cut back by 0 bases and J by 6 bases. Looked up from germline, CDR1 is SGDLS and CDR2 is YYNGEE. The CDR3 contains 14 residues. Written as DNA, the CDR3 is TGTGCCAGCAGCGTAGGCGCTAGCGGCAATGAGCAGTTCTTC. It yields the protein CASSVGASGNEQFF. Full variable domain (missing parts from reference TRBV9 and TRBJ2-1): DSGVTQTPKHLITATGQRVTLRCSPRSGDLSVYWYQQSLDQGLQFLIQYYNGEERAKGNILERFSAQQFPDLHSELNLSSLELGDSALYFCASSVGASGNEQFFGPGTRLTVL.

This clonotype has a handful of counts. V is TRBV20-1 and J is TRBJ2-7; no firm D call. There are 11 residues in the CDR3. CDR1 and CDR2 (germline): DFQATT, SNEGSKA (reference sequence). Trimming cost V 3 bases and J 3 bases, with 6 bases left between them. CDR3 nucleotide sequence: TGCAGTGCTAGGTCCAACTACGAGCAGTACTTC. It specifies CSARSNYEQYF.

This clonotype appeared many times. This chain connects TRBV3-1 to TRBJ2-2; a possible D gene is TRBD1 (5 bases). Germline V gene sequence: CDR1 LGHDT, CDR2 YNNKEL (reference sequence). The CDR3 has 14 amino acids. Trimming removed 3 bases from V and 4 bases from J, with 9 bases in between. CDR3 in amino acids: CASSHGRATGELFF. The CDR3 DNA is TGTGCCAGCAGCCACGGCAGGGCCACCGGGGAGCTGTTTTTT.

This clonotype was seen at least ten times. The CDR3 bases are TGTGCCAGCAGGACTGGAAGCGGGAGGGCGTCCGAGCAGTACTTC. Its translation: CASRTGSGRASEQYF. This chain joins TRBV2 and TRBJ2-7; TRBD2 matches at 10 bases. The germline V gene has CDR1 SNHLY and CDR2 FYNNEI. The V and J ends lost 6 bases and 6 bases, in that order; junction bases with no gene match: 11. The length of the CDR3 is 15 residues.

The chain links TRBV30 to TRBJ2-1; D not certain. The germline CDR1 and CDR2 sequences are GTSNPN and SVGIG (reference sequence). V was trimmed by 2 bases and J by 7 bases, leaving 6 bases between them. The CDR3 runs 11 residues. CDR3 in amino acids: CAWSYSNEQFF. The CDR3 coding sequence is TGTGCCTGGAGTTACAGTAATGAGCAGTTCTTC. The variable domain in full, with the rest retrieved from reference TRBV30 and TRBJ2-1, is SQTIHQWPATLVQPVGSPLSLECTVEGTSNPNLYWYRQAAGRGLQLLFYSVGIGQISSEVPQNLSASRPQDRQFILSSKKLLLSDSGFYLCAWSYSNEQFFGPGTRLTVL.

This clonotype appeared many times. This chain links TRBV12-3 or TRBV12-4 with TRBJ1-1; D remains ambiguous. V was trimmed by 6 bases and J by 1 base, leaving 6 bases between them. The CDR3 has 12 amino acids. The CDR3 sequence is CASSPANTEAFF. CDR3 DNA: TGTGCCAGCAGCCCGGCGAACACTGAAGCTTTCTTT.

This clonotype appeared a single time. The chain couples TRBV10-3 to TRBJ2-7; 9 bases map to TRBD1. The CDR3 length is 16 residues. V lost 4 bases to trimming and J lost 1 base; unmatched junction nucleotides: 8. Germline CDR1 is ENHRY and CDR2 is SYGVKD. The CDR3 DNA sequence: TGTGCCATCAGTGGCAACAGGGGGCGGAAATCCTACGAGCAGTACTTC. It encodes CAISGNRGRKSYEQYF.

This sequence joins TRBV6-2 or TRBV6-3 and TRBJ1-5; possible D gene TRBD1, 6 bases. Germline CDR1 reads MNHEY; CDR2 reads SVGEGT. Between the trimmed V and J ends, which lost 6 bases and 7 bases, there was a span of 13 bases. The CDR3 loop spans 13 amino acids. CDR3 DNA sequence: TGTGCCAGCAGCGGCAGGGGAGGCCAGCCCCAGCATTTT. Its protein is CASSGRGGQPQHF.

For this clonotype: This clone may be a read error of a much larger clone one base away. V and J are TRBV12-3 or TRBV12-4 and TRBJ1-6, with TRBD1 matching 7 bases. V was pared by 8 bases and J by 10 bases, with 8 bases of the junction left unmatched. This CDR3 contains 13 residues. The CDR3 region has the DNA TGTGCCAGCGGCCAGGGGGTACGGTCACCCCTCCACTTT. It encodes CASGQGVRSPLHF.

The V call is TRBV7-3, the J call TRBJ2-2; either TRBD1 or TRBD2 may fit D (5 bases each). Germline V lookup: CDR1 SGHTA, CDR2 FQGTGA. V lost 4 bases, J lost 4 bases, and 7 bases lay in between. This CDR3 is 13 amino acids long. CDR3 coding DNA: TGTGCCAGCAGCTGGGGGAGCACCGGGGAGCTGTTTTTT. This codes for CASSWGSTGELFF. The entire variable domain, with the rest obtained from reference TRBV7-3 and TRBJ2-2, is as follows: GAGVSQTPSNKVTEKGKYVELRCDPISGHTALYWYRQSLGQGPEFLIYFQGTGAADDSGLPNDRFFAVRPEGSVSTLKIQRTERGDSAVYLCASSWGSTGELFFGEGSRLTVL.

This clonotype was seen many times. The CDR3 loop is CASSPFGGAGYEQYF. For the CDR3, the DNA is TGTGCCAGCAGTCCCTTCGGCGGAGCGGGGTACGAGCAGTACTTC. The chain links TRBV27 to TRBJ2-7, with TRBD2 identical over 7 bases. The CDR3 spans 15 residues. CDR1 is MNHEY and CDR2 is SMNVEV in the germline V gene (reference sequence). V dropped 5 bases and J dropped 4; count of bases not matched to a gene: 11.

There are many counts of this clonotype. The chain carries TRBV5-1 and TRBJ1-2; a weak D match, TRBD1 (6 bases). The germline CDR1 and CDR2 sequences are SGHRS and YFSETQ. Trimming stripped 6 bases from V and 2 bases from J, with 20 bases between. This CDR3 is 16 amino acids long. This CDR3 is CASTTAGGAQNYGYTF. As DNA, the CDR3 is TGCGCCAGCACCACCGCGGGGGGGGCGCAGAACTATGGCTACACCTTC.

This clonotype came up many times. This chain uses TRBV10-3 with TRBJ2-1; either TRBD1 or TRBD2 may supply D (6 bases each). The CDR3 has 16 amino acids. Germline loops: CDR1 ENHRY, CDR2 SYGVKD. V dropped 6 bases and J dropped 0 bases, with 15 bases sitting between them. As DNA, the CDR3 is TGTGCCATCAGGACAGGATCCGGGAGCTCCTACAATGAGCAGTTCTTC. It codes for CAIRTGSGSSYNEQFF.

This clonotype was seen repeatedly, ten times or more. The chain employs TRBV9 and TRBJ1-5; D is uncertain. Trimming cost V 1 base and J 8 bases, with 16 bases left between them. The germline V gene has CDR1 SGDLS and CDR2 YYNGEE. The CDR3 loop spans 15 amino acids. CDR3 nucleotides: TGTGCCAGCAGCGTACTGCTGGGTTGGCGGGAGCCCCAGCATTTT. This sequence encodes CASSVLLGWREPQHF.

This clonotype showed up just a few times. The chain recombines TRBV11-3 with TRBJ2-1; TRBD2 aligns across 10 bases. The J segment lost 2 bases and the V segment lost 5 bases, leaving 6 bases of the junction unmatched. Looked up from germline, CDR1 is SGHNT and CDR2 is YENEEA. The CDR3 has 16 residues. The CDR3: CASSPGTSVTYNEQFF. The CDR3, as DNA: TGTGCCAGCAGCCCGGGGACTAGCGTAACCTACAATGAGCAGTTCTTC.

The V and J genes are TRBV5-6 and TRBJ2-7; D gene unclear. The CDR3 spans 12 residues. V was pared by 1 base and J by 6 bases, with 8 bases between. Germline V gene sequence: CDR1 SGHDT, CDR2 YYEEEE. Here the CDR3 DNA reads TGTGCCAGCAGCTTGAGCTGGGCCGAGCAGTACTTC. Translating gives CASSLSWAEQYF. Together with reference TRBV5-6 and TRBJ2-7, the CDR3 gives the full variable domain: DAGVTQSPTHLIKTRGQQVTLRCSPKSGHDTVSWYQQALGQGPQFIFQYYEEEERQRGNFPDRFSGHQFPNYSSELNVNALLLGDSALYLCASSLSWAEQYFGPGTRLTVT.

This clonotype was observed once. V usage is TRBV27 and J usage is TRBJ1-2; D ambiguous. Germline V gives CDR1 MNHEY, CDR2 SMNVEV (reference sequence). The CDR3 spans 14 residues. V was shortened by 3 bases and J by 8 bases, with 16 bases between the two germline ends. CDR3 in amino acids: CASSFNPWVEGYTF. The CDR3 DNA follows: TGTGCCAGCAGTTTTAATCCCTGGGTTGAGGGCTACACCTTC.

This clonotype was detected many times. The chain couples TRBV11-2 to TRBJ2-1, with 8 nucleotides matching TRBD2. The CDR3 sequence is 15 residues long. Germline CDR1 SGHAT, CDR2 FQNNGV. After removal of 6 bases from V and 0 bases from J, the junction contained 4 bases not matched to a gene. The CDR3 bases are TGTGCCAGCAGGGTCGGGACTAGCTCCTACAATGAGCAGTTCTTC. This codes for CASRVGTSSYNEQFF.

There are many counts of this clonotype. The rearrangement joins TRBV3-1 to TRBJ1-1, with D maybe TRBD1 (5 bases). Germline values: CDR1 LGHDT, CDR2 YNNKEL (reference sequence). Trimming removed 3 bases from V and 6 bases from J, with 14 bases in between. CDR3 length equals 14 residues. CDR3 amino acids: CASSHSGRVAEAFF. CDR3 coding DNA: TGTGCCAGCAGCCATTCGGGCAGGGTCGCTGAAGCTTTCTTT.

The table lists this clonotype with a few counts. This chain connects TRBV6-1 to TRBJ1-1; no clear D. CDR1 MNHNS and CDR2 SASEGT come from the germline V gene. V lost 7 bases to trimming and J lost 5 bases, with 17 bases between them. The CDR3 contains 14 residues. For the CDR3, the DNA is TGTGCCAGCAATGAGCAGGCTCAAGGGACTGAAGCTTTCTTT. Its protein product is CASNEQAQGTEAFF.

The genes are TRBV6-6 and TRBJ2-7; 8 bases map to TRBD1. CDR1 MNHNY and CDR2 SVGAGI come from the germline V gene (reference sequence). The V segment lost 0 bases and the J segment 4 bases; nucleotides outside the gene matches: 8. The CDR3 is 16 amino acids. The CDR3: CASSYSTGQVLYEQYF. In DNA form, the CDR3 reads TGTGCCAGCAGTTACTCGACGGGACAGGTTCTTTACGAGCAGTACTTC.

This clonotype was recorded many times. The gene calls are TRBV7-9 and TRBJ2-7; 7 bases are shared with TRBD1. Germline V gene sequence: CDR1 SEHNR, CDR2 FQNEAQ (reference sequence). The CDR3 is 14 residues long. V shed 9 bases, J shed 2 bases, and the junction held 10 bases outside the gene matches. CDR3 amino acids: CASVTRDRPYEQYF. CDR3 in DNA: TGTGCCAGTGTAACCCGGGACAGACCCTACGAGCAGTACTTC.

The gene calls are TRBV19 and TRBJ2-2; no reliable D call. Germline V gene lookup returns CDR1 LNHDA and CDR2 SQIVND (reference sequence). This CDR3 is 13 amino acids long. Trimming shortened V by 5 bases and J by 6 bases, and 10 bases separated the two germline ends. The CDR3 sequence is CASSASPAGELFF. The CDR3 DNA is TGTGCCAGTAGTGCCTCCCCTGCCGGGGAGCTGTTTTTT. The full variable domain, rest sourced from reference TRBV19 and TRBJ2-2, is DGGITQSPKYLFRKEGQNVTLSCEQNLNHDAMYWYRQDPGQGLRLIYYSQIVNDFQKGDIAEGYSVSREKKESFPLTVTSAQKNPTAFYLCASSASPAGELFFGEGSRLTVL.

The chain employs TRBV28 and TRBJ2-3; 8 nucleotides align to TRBD2. There are 14 residues in the CDR3. Trimming removed 5 bases from V and 4 bases from J; junction bases left unmatched: 5. Germline assignment: CDR1 MDHEN and CDR2 SYDVKM. DNA of the CDR3: TGTGCCAGCAGTCGGCGACTAGCGTCAGATACGCAGTATTTT. This gives the protein CASSRRLASDTQYF.

This clonotype came up many times. The rearrangement joins TRBV2 to TRBJ1-1, with D possibly matching TRBD1 (5 bases). V lost 7 bases, J lost 10 bases, and 16 bases lay in between. CDR1 is SNHLY, CDR2 FYNNEI, per germline. This CDR3 is 12 amino acids long. The CDR3 sequence: CASNLQETRAFF. The CDR3 DNA reads TGTGCCAGCAATTTACAGGAAACTAGAGCTTTCTTT.

This clonotype was observed many times. The rearrangement joins TRBV6-5 to TRBJ2-2; no clear D gene. This CDR3 region has 15 residues. Trimming took off 2 bases at V and 4 bases at J, with 11 bases between the two ends. From germline, CDR1 is MNHEY and CDR2 SVGAGI. CDR3 loop: CASSYVLGRTGELFF. Written as DNA, the CDR3 is TGTGCCAGCAGTTACGTGCTAGGTCGCACCGGGGAGCTGTTTTTT.

This clonotype was counted a few times. This chain links TRBV29-1 with TRBJ1-2; D not certain. V gave up 5 bases and J gave up 4 bases, with 14 bases separating them. Per germline, CDR1 SQVTM and CDR2 ANQGSEA. CDR3 length equals 13 residues. The CDR3 loop reads CSVPDGGFYGYTF. CDR3 DNA: TGCAGCGTTCCTGACGGAGGATTCTATGGCTACACCTTC.

In this sample, this clonotype turned up many times. The chain couples TRBV2 to TRBJ2-7; 7 nucleotides match TRBD1. CDR3 length: 12 residues. CDR1 SNHLY and CDR2 FYNNEI come from the germline V gene. Losses at the gene ends were 6 bases for V and 3 bases for J; bases not matched to a gene: 2. CDR3 sequence: CASRAGGYEQYF. The CDR3 DNA reads as TGTGCCAGCAGAGCAGGGGGCTACGAGCAGTACTTC.

This clonotype was observed a handful of times. It is likely a read error, because the conserved phenylalanine at the end of the CDR3 is missing. The chain uses TRBV12-3 or TRBV12-4 and TRBJ2-5, with 7 bases lining up with TRBD2. J lost 4 bases, V lost 5 bases, and 4 bases had no gene match. This CDR3 spans 13 amino acids. This chain's CDR3 is CASSRVAGETQYL. The CDR3 DNA reads as TGTGCCAGCAGTCGGGTAGCGGGAGAGACCCAGTACCTC.

This clonotype came up many times. V usage is TRBV6-1 and J usage is TRBJ1-2; D not certain. CDR3 length equals 12 residues. The ends were cut back, 4 bases at V and 4 bases at J, with 7 bases in the middle. Germline assignment: CDR1 MNHNS and CDR2 SASEGT. CDR3 in amino acids: CASSGEGYGYTF. The DNA of the CDR3 is TGTGCCAGCAGTGGAGAGGGCTATGGCTACACCTTC.